This TCR beta chain was documented in a study of blood T cell repertoires in COVID-19. Study information: Spain, Italy and the United States supplied samples that represented acute and convalescent COVID-19.

As processed by the authors: Amplification of reference gene primers provided the estimated nucleated cell counts. Sequenced by immunoSEQ multiplex PCR; TCRdb stores in-frame clones only, minus some. V, J and clone size were drawn from that table, and D and trimming were deduced from the DNA. The sample holds some 530,000 clones, 70% to 90% seen once. V lost 7 bases and J lost 11, with 14 bases in between. The CDR3 consists of 11 residues. Material: peripheral blood. This rearrangement joins TRBV12-3 or TRBV12-4 to TRBJ1-1; no firm D call. The sequence was collected from a human donor in a cohort sampled during active COVID-19. In nucleotides, the CDR3 is TGTGCCAGCATGGGCAGCACCCCGGCTTTCTTT. It translates to CASMGSTPAFF.